The clone carrying this T cell receptor (beta chain) appeared once. The data are from a study of technical replicates of blood from a few donors. This CDR3 contains 15 residues. V shed 2 bases and J shed 0 bases, with 10 bases lying between them. Germline V gives CDR1 SGHTA, CDR2 FQGNSA. Assay: immunoSEQ multiplex PCR; the TCRdb copy retains only in-frame clones and omits some. Counted here are more than 65,000 clones, over 80% occurring once; the ten biggest clones make up about 4.6%. The chain uses TRBV7-2 and TRBJ1-2, with D unclear. Sequencing used PBMCs. The receptor's source is a human donor in good health. Some clones in this sample may be carry-over from other donors' samples. In DNA form, the CDR3 reads TGTGCCAGCAGCTTAAGCGCCAGCCCTAACTATGGCTACACCTTC. Amino acid sequence: CASSLSASPNYGYTF. Together with reference TRBV7-2 and TRBJ1-2, the CDR3 gives the full variable domain: GAGVSQSPSNKVTEKGKDVELRCDPISGHTALYWYRQSLGQGLEFLIYFQGNSAPDKSGLPSDRFSAERTGGSVSTLTIQRTQQEDSAVYLCASSLSASPNYGYTFGSGTRLTVV.